This T cell receptor (beta chain) emerged from a study of shared clonotypes between healthy human individuals. TCRdb's table, derived via immunoSEQ multiplex PCR, lists solely in-frame clones and lacks some. Of about 2.1 million clones detected, roughly 93% appear once; the ten largest clones hold around 1.7%. As for this clone: The target antigen is unknown.

This CDR3 has 15 amino acids. The trim removed 7 bases at V and 4 bases at J, leaving 8 bases unmatched. The germline gives CDR1 LNHDA, CDR2 SQIVND (reference sequence). Terminally differentiated effector memory CD45RA+ cells were left out of the naive CD8 fraction, which was CD45RO-negative and positively selected for CCR7. Overall study findings and caveats: Naive subsets typically showed greater estimated richness than memory subsets. In a handful of donors, 4.5% to 5.5% of naive CD4 clonotypes appeared in common.

The sequenced sample consisted of naive CD8+ T cells from PBMCs. The chain carries TRBV19 and TRBJ2-1; 9 bases agree with TRBD2. The clonotype originates from a man aged 18 to 30 in good health. Some clones in this sample may be carry-over from other donors' samples. CDR3 in DNA: TGTGCCAGTACCCCACTAGCGGGTACATACAATGAGCAGTTCTTC. Translated: CASTPLAGTYNEQFF.